One and the same sample provided the 15 T cell receptor beta chains below, sequenced in a study of tissue T cells after allogeneic stem cell transplantation. This table comes from immunoSEQ multiplex PCR, and its TCRdb copy is limited to in-frame clones, with some not included. The sample carries under 8,000 clones, 45% to 55% recorded once. Time point reported: mouse harvest day 7 after allogeneic transplant. Tail vein injection delivered 10^7 T-cell-depleted bone marrow cells and 10^6 splenic CD5+ T cells. Sequenced sample: lymph node tissue. These receptors originate from a female BALB/c mouse given C57BL/6 T cells with graft-versus-host disease after an allogeneic hematopoietic cell transplant.

The sample holds a few counts of this clone. The gene names given are mouse names. The read finishes 1 residue shy of the CDR3 end, and the germline J gene is used to complete it. The rearrangement links TRBV23 to TRBJ2-3; TRBD2 is the table's D call and was not checked against the DNA. Per the germline V gene, CDR1 is KGHTA and CDR2 is FQNQQP. The CDR3 is 14 residues long. CDR3 residues: CSSSQSPGGETLYF. CDR3 DNA (partial): TGCTCCAGCAGTCAATCGCCGGGGGGGGAAACGCTGTAT. Using reference TRBV23 and TRBJ2-3 for the parts outside the CDR3, the full variable domain is DAAVTQKPRYLIKMKGQEAEMKCIPEKGHTAVFWYQQKQSKELKFLIYFQNQQPLDQIDMVKERFSAVCPSSSLCSLGIRTCEAEDSALYLCSSSQSPGGETLYFGSGTRLTVL.

This clone is medium-sized (0.01 to 0.1%) by share. All gene names here are mouse names. The read falls 1 residue short of the CDR3 end, and the missing part is taken from the germline J gene. Other DNA sequences within the sample encode an identical CDR3. V and J are TRBV16 and TRBJ2-7; D not certain. The CDR3 loop spans 12 amino acids. CDR1 is SGHSA and CDR2 is FRNQAP in the germline V gene. Trimming left V 0 bases short and J 4 bases short, with 4 bases between. The CDR3 sequence is CASSLELYEQYF. CDR3 DNA (partial): TGTGCAAGCAGCTTAGAGCTGTATGAACAGTAC.

Concerning this clone itself: The gene names here belong to mouse. The read falls 1 residue short of the CDR3 end, and the missing part is taken from the germline J gene. V and J are TRBV26 and TRBJ2-4, with D possibly matching TRBD1 (5 bases). Germline-derived CDR1 and CDR2 are KGHPV and FQNQEV (reference sequence). The V gene lost 2 bases and the J gene lost 0 bases, with 6 bases spanning the gap. CDR3 length: 14 residues. The part of the CDR3 DNA that was read is TGTGCCAGCAGTCTGCGGACAAGTCAAAACACCTTGTAC. Translating gives CASSLRTSQNTLY. From start to end, the CDR3 is CASSLRTSQNTLYF.

In the case of this clone: Mouse gene names apply. The covered CDR3 bases are TGTGCCAGCAGTATGACAGCAAACTCCGACTACACC. It is translated as CASSMTANSDYT. The whole CDR3 sequence is CASSMTANSDYTF. V is TRBV19 and J is TRBJ1-2, with D possibly TRBD1 on 5 matching bases. From the germline J gene comes the end of the CDR3, since the read stops 1 residue before it. This CDR3 is built from 13 residues. CDR1 and CDR2 (germline): FNHDT, SITEND (reference sequence). Deletions cut 2 bases from V and 0 bases from J, with 5 bases between.

As regards this clone: Genes here carry mouse names. The read is 1 residue too short to cover the CDR3 end, so that end is filled in from the germline J gene. The chain has TRBV1 and TRBJ2-5, with D possibly TRBD2 on 5 matching bases. Germline CDR1 and CDR2: NSQYPW and LRSPGD (reference sequence). The CDR3 is 13 amino acids. V gave up 3 bases and J gave up 3 bases, with 7 bases separating them. The part of the CDR3 DNA that was read is TGCACCTGCAGTGCTGTGGGGCAAGACACCCAGTAC. Translation gives CTCSAVGQDTQY. Given in full, the CDR3 is CTCSAVGQDTQYF.

As to this clone: Any gene name here is a mouse gene name. With the read ending 1 residue before the CDR3 end, the germline J gene is used to fill in that end. The chain recombines TRBV12-1 with TRBJ2-4, with 7 bases lining up with TRBD2. With 4 bases clipped from V and 7 bases from J, the junction kept 4 bases outside the gene matches. Looked up from germline, CDR1 is SGHSN and CDR2 is HYEKVE. This CDR3 is 12 amino acids long. CDR3 sequence reads: CASSPGGDTLYF. Incomplete CDR3 DNA: TGTGCCAGCTCCCCTGGGGGAGACACCTTGTAC.

Details on this clone: Mouse gene names apply. Sequencing ends 1 residue short of the CDR3 end; the germline J gene provides the rest. This chain joins TRBV26 and TRBJ1-1; D uncertain. With 2 bases removed from V and 4 bases from J, the gap between germline ends came to 11 bases. Germline V gene data show CDR1 as KGHPV and CDR2 as FQNQEV (reference sequence). The CDR3 runs 14 residues. The DNA read from the CDR3 is TGTGCCAGCAGTCTGGTGGGGTGGGGCACAGAAGTCTTC. It translates to CASSLVGWGTEVF. The whole CDR3 sequence reads CASSLVGWGTEVFF.

As concerns this clone: Gene names are mouse gene names. The observed sequence ends 1 residue before the CDR3 terminus, with the missing tail filled in from the germline J gene. The rearrangement joins TRBV13-3 to TRBJ2-7; 7 bases map to TRBD1. CDR3 length: 14 residues. Germline V gives CDR1 NNHDY, CDR2 SYVADS. The junction had 2 bases not matched to a gene; V was cut back by 0 bases and J by 2 bases. The part of the CDR3 DNA that was read is TGTGCCAGCAGTGATGCGCAGGGGGCCTATGAACAGTAC. Translated, it gives CASSDAQGAYEQY. The whole CDR3 protein reads CASSDAQGAYEQYF.

About this clone itself: Here the gene names and germline are mouse. The CDR3 end is not reached by the read, which stops 1 residue before it; the germline J gene fills it in. The chain uses TRBV13-1 and TRBJ1-1, with 7 bases that match TRBD1. Germline loops: CDR1 NSHNY, CDR2 SYGAGN. Unmatched junction bases numbered 2, after V lost 0 bases and J lost 0 bases. The length of the CDR3 is 15 residues. Here the CDR3 reads CASSDGDSANTEVFF. Incomplete CDR3 DNA: TGTGCCAGCAGTGATGGGGACAGTGCAAACACAGAAGTCTTC.

Regarding this clone: Genes and germline are mouse. The CDR3 end is not reached by the read, which stops 1 residue before it; the germline J gene fills it in. The genes are TRBV23 and TRBJ1-6. TRBJ1-6 falls under the ORF class, with uncertain function. CDR3 length: 13 residues. Germline V gene lookup returns CDR1 KGHTA and CDR2 FQNQQP. CDR3 DNA (partial): TGCTCCAGCAGTCAAATCTATAATTCGCCCCTCTAC. It specifies CSSSQIYNSPLY. In full, the CDR3 reads CSSSQIYNSPLYF.

A note on this clone: The germline and genes are mouse ones. The CDR3 goes on 1 residue after the read ends, and that part is filled in from the germline J gene. V usage is TRBV3 and J usage is TRBJ1-3, with D maybe TRBD1 (5 bases). CDR3 size: 14 residues. The germline gives CDR1 SNHLY, CDR2 FYNGKV (reference sequence). Trimming removed 4 bases from V and 0 bases from J, with 7 bases in between. CDR3 DNA, as far as it was read: TGTGCCAGCAGCTCAGGGTATTCTGGAAATACGCTCTAT. As protein: CASSSGYSGNTLY. The CDR3 in full is CASSSGYSGNTLYF.

This clone occurred once. The germline and genes are mouse ones. The DNA ends 1 residue before the CDR3 does, and the rest of the CDR3 is filled in from the germline J gene. The chain has TRBV13-2 and TRBJ1-5, with no clear D. From germline, CDR1 is NNHNN and CDR2 SYGAGS (reference sequence). This CDR3 comprises 11 residues. V was shortened by 2 bases and J by 4 bases, with 1 base between the two germline ends. Partial CDR3 DNA: TGTGCCAGCGGTGAAAACCAGGCTCCGCTT. The encoded protein is CASGENQAPL. The whole CDR3 protein is CASGENQAPLF.

This clone was seen a few times. These gene names are mouse names. The read terminates 1 residue before the CDR3 end, so the remaining end is supplied by the germline J gene. This chain joins TRBV14 and TRBJ2-4; D may match TRBD1 or TRBD2 (5 bases each). This CDR3 comprises 13 residues. Per germline, CDR1 SGHDT and CDR2 FRDEAV. Between the trimmed V and J ends, which lost 2 bases and 2 bases, there was a span of 6 bases. CDR3 sequence reads: CASSLGVQNTLYF. The sequenced part of the CDR3 DNA is TGTGCCAGCAGTTTGGGGGTTCAAAACACCTTGTAC.

With regard to this clone: Gene names and germline refer to mouse. Read coverage stops 1 residue before the CDR3 terminus; the germline J gene supplies the remainder. The rearrangement links TRBV12-2 to TRBJ2-5; 8 bases fit TRBD2. This CDR3 contains 14 residues. CDR1 SGHLS and CDR2 HYDKME come from the germline V gene. The junction had 1 base not matched to a gene; V was cut back by 2 bases and J by 1 base. The DNA read from the CDR3 is TGTGCCAGCTCTCCGGGACTGGACCAAGACACCCAGTAC. It is translated as CASSPGLDQDTQY. The whole CDR3 protein reads CASSPGLDQDTQYF.

About this clone itself: Genes and germline are mouse. The read is 1 residue too short to cover the CDR3 end, so that end is filled in from the germline J gene. The J gene is TRBJ2-7, the V gene TRBV19, with no clear D. Trimming left V 3 bases short and J 2 bases short, with 9 bases between. CDR3 length equals 13 residues. The germline gives CDR1 FNHDT, CDR2 SITEND (reference sequence). CDR3 DNA (partial): TGTGCCAGCAGTACCCGGGTCGCCTATGAACAGTAC. It codes for CASSTRVAYEQY. The entire CDR3 sequence reads CASSTRVAYEQYF.